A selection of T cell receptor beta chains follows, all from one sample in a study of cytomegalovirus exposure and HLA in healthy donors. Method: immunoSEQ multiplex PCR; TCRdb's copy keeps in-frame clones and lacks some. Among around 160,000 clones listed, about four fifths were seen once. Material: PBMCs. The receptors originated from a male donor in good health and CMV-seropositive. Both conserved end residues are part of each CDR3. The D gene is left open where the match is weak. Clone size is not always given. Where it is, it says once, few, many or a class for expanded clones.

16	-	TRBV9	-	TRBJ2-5	TGTGCCAGCAGCGTAGGAGTAGGAGGAAGGCAAGAGACCCAGTACTTC	CASSVGVGGRQETQYF
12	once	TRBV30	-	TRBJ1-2	TGTGCCTGGACCTCAGCTAACTATGGCTACACCTTC	CAWTSANYGYTF
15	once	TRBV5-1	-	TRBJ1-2	TGCGCCAGCAGCACCATACAGGTAAACCCCTATGGCTACACCTTC	CASSTIQVNPYGYTF
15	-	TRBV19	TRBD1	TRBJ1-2	TGTGCCAGTAGTACCAAGACAGGGGTACCGTATGGCTACACCTTC	CASSTKTGVPYGYTF
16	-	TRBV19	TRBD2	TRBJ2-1	TGTGCCAGTAGTACTCCCCTGACTAGCGGGGGGCCTGAGCAGTTCTTC	CASSTPLTSGGPEQFF
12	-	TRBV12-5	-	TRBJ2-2	TGTGCTAGTGGTTTCAGGGCCGGGGAGCTGTTTTTT	CASGFRAGELFF
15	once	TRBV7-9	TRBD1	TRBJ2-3	TGTGCCAGCAGCTTGGGACAGACCTCGGCAGATACGCAGTATTTT	CASSLGQTSADTQYF
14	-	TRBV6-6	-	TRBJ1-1	TGTGCCAGCAGAACGCGGACTGGGAACACTGAAGCTTTCTTT	CASRTRTGNTEAFF
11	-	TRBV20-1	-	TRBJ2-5	TGCAGTGGGTTGGCCGTAGAGACCCAGTACTTC	CSGLAVETQYF
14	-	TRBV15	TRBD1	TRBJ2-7	TGTGCCACCAGCAGAGGACAGGGGAGGTACGAGCAGTACTTC	CATSRGQGRYEQYF
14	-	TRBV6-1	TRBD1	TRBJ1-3	TGTGCCAGCAGTCCCGGGGACAGGGCGAACACCATATATTTT	CASSPGDRANTIYF
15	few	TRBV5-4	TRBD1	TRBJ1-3	TGTGCCAGCAGCCCGACAGGGAGTGGTGGAAACACCATATATTTT	CASSPTGSGGNTIYF
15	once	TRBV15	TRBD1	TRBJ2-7	TGTGCCACCAGCAGGACAGGGTCAATTAGCTACGAGCAGTACTTC	CATSRTGSISYEQYF
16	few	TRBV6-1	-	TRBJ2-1	TGTGCCAGCAGTGAAGGGCGGGCCGGACCTCCTAATGAGCAGTTCTTC	CASSEGRAGPPNEQFF
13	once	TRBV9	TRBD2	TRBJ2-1	TGTGCCAGCAGCGTAGGTGGGGGGGATGAGCAGTTCTTC	CASSVGGGDEQFF
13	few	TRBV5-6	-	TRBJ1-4	TGTGCCAGCAGCTTGGGGAGGAATGAAAAACTGTTTTTT	CASSLGRNEKLFF
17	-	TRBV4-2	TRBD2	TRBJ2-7	TGTGCCAGCAGCCAAGTCGTTGATAGCGGGGGGGCTTACGAGCAGTACTTC	CASSQVVDSGGAYEQYF
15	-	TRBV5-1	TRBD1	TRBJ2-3	TGCGCCAGCAGAATAGGGACAGGGCCCCCTAATACGCAGTATTTT	CASRIGTGPPNTQYF
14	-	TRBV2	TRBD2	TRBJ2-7	TGTGCCAGCAGTGTGGGCGGGGGGGCCGGGGAGCAGTACTTC	CASSVGGGAGEQYF
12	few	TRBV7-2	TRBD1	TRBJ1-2	TGTGCCAGCAGCGGACAGGTTGTTGGCTACACCTTC	CASSGQVVGYTF
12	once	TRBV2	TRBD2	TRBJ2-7	TGTGCCAGCAGGACTAGCAGCCACGAGCAGTACTTC	CASRTSSHEQYF
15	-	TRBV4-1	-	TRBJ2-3	TGCGCCCGCAGCCGGACCAGGGATGGGACAGATACGCAGTATTTT	CARSRTRDGTDTQYF
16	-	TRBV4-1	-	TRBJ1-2	TGCGCCAGCAGCCAAGGAGGGCAGGCGGGGGGATATGGCTACACCTTC	CASSQGGQAGGYGYTF
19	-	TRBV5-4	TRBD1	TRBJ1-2	TGTGCCAGCAGTCTAGCCGGGACAGGGGGATCGGGGAGCTACTATGGCTACACCTTC	CASSLAGTGGSGSYYGYTF
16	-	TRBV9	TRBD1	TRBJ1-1	TGTGCCAGCAGCGTACACCCAGGGGGACTGAACACTGAAGCTTTCTTT	CASSVHPGGLNTEAFF
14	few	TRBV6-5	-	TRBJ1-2	TGTGCCAGCAGTTCCAGTGGGCTGGGCGGGGGCTACACCTTC	CASSSSGLGGGYTF
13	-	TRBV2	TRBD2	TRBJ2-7	TGTGCCAGCAAGAGGCGGGGGGTCTACGAGCAGTACTTC	CASKRRGVYEQYF
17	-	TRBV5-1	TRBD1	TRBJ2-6	TGCGCCAGCAGCTCCTGGACAGGGACGTCTGGGGCCAACGTCCTGACTTTC	CASSSWTGTSGANVLTF
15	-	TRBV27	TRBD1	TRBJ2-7	TGTGCCAGCAGTTTATCCGACAGGGTGGTTTACGAGCAGTACTTC	CASSLSDRVVYEQYF